This T cell receptor beta chain was sequenced for a study of blood T cell repertoires in COVID-19. Source study methods: Estimated nucleated cell counts came from reference gene primer amplification. Measured with immunoSEQ multiplex PCR; TCRdb has only the in-frame clones, and not every one. Clone size and the V and J calls come from that table; the DNA yielded D and trimming. This sample yields about 240,000 clones, of which 80% to 95% are seen a single time; about 0.79% belongs to the top ten. Between the trimmed V and J ends, which lost 5 bases and 2 bases, there was a span of 13 bases. The CDR3 covers 15 residues. Per germline, CDR1 SEHNR and CDR2 FQNEAQ (reference sequence).

This rearrangement joins TRBV7-9 to TRBJ1-3; possible D gene TRBD1, 5 bases. Sequenced input: peripheral blood. This TCR derives from a man aged 30 to 45 with COVID-19, enrolled during active disease. The chain's CDR3 is CASSPGRGAGNTIYF. As DNA, the CDR3 is TGTGCCAGCAGCCCAGGCCGGGGGGCTGGAAACACCATATATTTT.